This T cell receptor (beta chain) comes out of a study of OX40 agonist ivuxolimab in advanced cancers. This clone has only one observation. Here immunoSEQ multiplex PCR was the method, and the copy in TCRdb shows in-frame clones only, minus some. The sample records approximately 11,000 clones, approximately 75% being singletons. Germline assignment: CDR1 MNHNS and CDR2 SASEGT. V was clipped by 2 bases and J by 9 bases; unmatched bases: 6. The CDR3 is 15 residues long. The chain recombines TRBV6-1 with TRBJ1-5, with TRBD1 matching over 11 bases. This TCR came from an adult with an advanced solid tumor such as melanoma, head and neck, liver or kidney cancer. This material consisted of CD4+ or CD8+ T cells sorted from blood, taken in a trial of the OX40 agonist ivuxolimab. CDR3 loop: CASSEPGQGGRPQHF. The CDR3 region has the DNA TGTGCCAGCAGTGAACCGGGACAGGGGGGTCGGCCCCAGCATTTT.